The 19 T cell receptor beta chains listed next were all sequenced from one sample in a study of blood T cell repertoires in COVID-19. Measured with immunoSEQ multiplex PCR; TCRdb has only the in-frame clones, and not every one. There are 75,000 or so clones in the sample; roughly 86% occur only once, and around 6.6% lies in the top ten. The sequencing input was peripheral blood. The source of these receptors is a man in his 70s with acute or convalescent COVID-19.

This sequence joins TRBV27 and TRBJ1-6; D might be TRBD1 (5 bases). The CDR3 is made up of 14 amino acids. V lost 9 bases and J lost 7, with 16 bases in between. The germline V gene encodes CDR1 MNHEY and CDR2 SMNVEV (reference sequence). In DNA, the CDR3 is TGTGCCAGTATGTACAGGTATCAGAATTCACCCCTCCACTTT. It encodes CASMYRYQNSPLHF.

This clone was seen only once. This rearrangement joins TRBV19 to TRBJ1-5; 8 nucleotides align to TRBD1. Losses at the gene ends were 3 bases for V and 4 bases for J; bases not matched to a gene: 17. Germline CDR1 is LNHDA and CDR2 is SQIVND (reference sequence). The CDR3 has 19 amino acids. The CDR3 spells CASSIQGAQRLLANQPQHF. The CDR3 region has the DNA TGTGCCAGTAGTATTCAGGGGGCTCAACGCCTGCTCGCAAATCAGCCCCAGCATTTT.

V is TRBV6-5 and J is TRBJ1-1; 8 bases are shared with TRBD1. The junction had 7 bases not matched to a gene; V was cut back by 6 bases and J by 1 base. Germline lookup yields CDR1 MNHEY and CDR2 SVGAGI. The CDR3 length is 15 residues. The CDR3 region is CASSPRTGRNTEAFF. The CDR3, as DNA: TGTGCCAGCAGCCCCCGGACAGGGAGGAACACTGAAGCTTTCTTT.

This clone showed up just once. The gene calls are TRBV6-5 and TRBJ2-5, with a tentative D call TRBD1 (5 bases). The germline gives CDR1 MNHEY, CDR2 SVGAGI. The CDR3 consists of 14 residues. V lost 8 bases, J lost 3 bases, and 16 bases lay in between. As DNA, the CDR3 is TGTGCCAGCTATGATACAGGAAGGGAAGAGACCCAGTACTTC. Translated: CASYDTGREETQYF.

The chain has TRBV15 and TRBJ1-4, with 7 nucleotides matching TRBD1. In germline, CDR1 is LNHNV, CDR2 YYDKDF (reference sequence). The CDR3 is 16 amino acids. V lost 6 bases to trimming and J lost 0 bases; unmatched junction nucleotides: 7. The DNA of the CDR3 is TGTGCCACCAGTAGACAGGGATTCGCAACTAATGAAAAACTGTTTTTT. It yields the protein CATSRQGFATNEKLFF. Complete variable domain (other parts from reference TRBV15 and TRBJ1-4): DAMVIQNPRYQVTQFGKPVTLSCSQTLNHNVMYWYQQKSSQAPKLLFHYYDKDFNNEADTPDNFQSRRPNTSFCFLDIRSPGLGDTAMYLCATSRQGFATNEKLFFGSGTQLSVL.

The V gene is TRBV5-4, the J gene TRBJ1-3; 7 positions match TRBD1. The CDR3 covers 17 residues. Trimming removed 0 bases from V and 4 bases from J; junction bases left unmatched: 10. From germline, CDR1 is SGHNT and CDR2 YYREEE (reference sequence). The CDR3 region is CASSLGPGQIAGNTIYF. Written as DNA, the CDR3 is TGTGCCAGCAGCTTGGGTCCGGGACAGATAGCAGGAAACACCATATATTTT.

This sequence joins TRBV13 and TRBJ2-7; D gene uncertain. This CDR3 has 13 residues. Germline values: CDR1 PRHDT, CDR2 FYEKMQ (reference sequence). Trimming cost V 2 bases and J 3 bases, with 8 bases left between them. CDR3 protein: CASSLLGDYEQYF. The CDR3 DNA is TGTGCCAGCAGCTTATTAGGAGACTACGAGCAGTACTTC. Complete variable domain (other parts from reference TRBV13 and TRBJ2-7): AAGVIQSPRHLIKEKRETATLKCYPIPRHDTVYWYQQGPGQDPQFLISFYEKMQSDKGSIPDRFSAQQFSDYHSELNMSSLELGDSALYFCASSLLGDYEQYFGPGTRLTVT.

The chain carries TRBV4-3 and TRBJ2-1; TRBD2 aligns across 8 bases. The junction had 21 bases not matched to a gene; V was cut back by 0 bases and J by 2 bases. This CDR3 contains 22 residues. Germline V CDR1 and CDR2: LGHNA, YSLEER. CDR3 protein: CASSQDWAGGAGVPMAYNEQFF. In DNA, the CDR3 is TGCGCCAGCAGCCAAGATTGGGCTGGAGGAGCGGGAGTGCCTATGGCCTACAATGAGCAGTTCTTC.

The CDR3 spells CASSPPMGAATGELFF. The DNA for the CDR3 is TGTGCCAGCTCACCACCGATGGGGGCTGCCACCGGGGAGCTGTTTTTT. The genes are TRBV18 and TRBJ2-2; possibly TRBD1 for D (6 bases). Germline V gives CDR1 KGHSH, CDR2 LQKENI. This CDR3 has 16 residues. Trimming pared 0 bases from V and 4 bases from J, leaving 12 bases between.

V gene TRBV2 combines with J gene TRBJ1-4, with D unresolved. Per germline, CDR1 SNHLY and CDR2 FYNNEI. V was pared by 8 bases and J by 1 base, with 8 bases between. This CDR3 is 13 amino acids long. CDR3 in DNA: TGTGCCAGCCGGACTCAAACTAATGAAAAACTGTTTTTT. It specifies CASRTQTNEKLFF. The whole variable domain, remainder taken from reference TRBV2 and TRBJ1-4, is EPEVTQTPSHQVTQMGQEVILRCVPISNHLYFYWYRQILGQKVEFLVSFYNNEISEKSEIFDDQFSVERPDGSNFTLKIRSTKLEDSAMYFCASRTQTNEKLFFGSGTQLSVL.

The chain is built from TRBV5-1 and TRBJ1-4; D gene unclear. The CDR3 is 15 residues long. The V end lost 0 bases, the J end lost 8 bases, and 14 bases lay between the germline ends. The germline gives CDR1 SGHRS, CDR2 YFSETQ. CDR3 residues: CASSLASADGEKLFF. The CDR3 DNA reads TGCGCCAGCAGCTTGGCCAGCGCTGATGGCGAAAAACTGTTTTTT. The full variable domain, its missing parts supplied by reference TRBV5-1 and TRBJ1-4, is KAGVTQTPRYLIKTRGQQVTLSCSPISGHRSVSWYQQTPGQGLQFLFEYFSETQRNKGNFPGRFSGRQFSNSRSEMNVSTLELGDSALYLCASSLASADGEKLFFGSGTQLSVL.

The CDR3 bases are TGTGCCAGCCTAACCCCAGGGCTAGCGGGAAGTAGAGGTGAGCAGTTCTTC. This encodes CASLTPGLAGSRGEQFF. The chain recombines TRBV2 with TRBJ2-1; 9 bases line up with TRBD2. The CDR3 consists of 17 residues. CDR1 SNHLY and CDR2 FYNNEI come from the germline V gene. V gave up 8 bases and J gave up 9 bases; unmatched junction bases: 20.

The chain combines TRBV28 with TRBJ2-3, with 10 bases that match TRBD2. CDR1 and CDR2 from the germline V gene are MDHEN and SYDVKM. The CDR3 spans 17 residues. Unmatched junction bases numbered 6, after V lost 3 bases and J lost 0 bases. The CDR3 here is CASSFRTSGTSTDTQYF. Here the CDR3 DNA reads TGTGCCAGCAGTTTCCGGACTAGCGGCACTAGCACAGATACGCAGTATTTT.

This chain uses TRBV6-2 or TRBV6-3 with TRBJ1-2; possible D gene TRBD1, 6 bases. Deletions cut 4 bases from V and 7 bases from J, with 16 bases between. The CDR3 loop spans 14 amino acids. The germline gives CDR1 MNHEY, CDR2 SVGEGT. The CDR3 loop reads CASSLTGPTIGYTF. In DNA, the CDR3 is TGTGCCAGCAGTTTAACAGGGCCCACTATTGGCTACACCTTC.

This rearrangement joins TRBV29-1 to TRBJ1-1, with D perhaps TRBD1 (5 bases). The CDR3 runs 14 residues. The germline CDR1 and CDR2 sequences are SQVTM and ANQGSEA. V was clipped by 3 bases and J by 1 base, with 12 bases between them. The CDR3 reads CSVESGSGNTEAFF. As DNA, the CDR3 is TGCAGCGTTGAGTCAGGGTCCGGGAACACTGAAGCTTTCTTT.

This chain uses TRBV20-1 with TRBJ2-7; D is unresolved. In germline, CDR1 is DFQATT, CDR2 SNEGSKA (reference sequence). The CDR3 consists of 11 residues. Trimming cost V 2 bases and J 3 bases, with 5 bases left between them. CDR3 amino acids: CSARRSYEQYF. DNA for the CDR3: TGCAGTGCTAGACGTAGCTACGAGCAGTACTTC.

This clone was counted a few times. The V and J genes are TRBV3-1 (or the pseudogene TRBV3-2) and TRBJ2-3; D perhaps matches TRBD1 (5 bases). The CDR3 has 15 amino acids. V lost 0 bases, J lost 9 bases, and 16 bases lay in between. Germline V gene lookup returns CDR1 LGHDT and CDR2 YNNKEL (reference sequence). CDR3 nucleotide sequence: TGTGCCAGCAGCCAAGAAAGGCAGGGCCTTGGAACGCAGTATTTT. This sequence encodes CASSQERQGLGTQYF.

The chain is built from TRBV5-1 and TRBJ2-1, with TRBD1 matching over 9 bases. The length of the CDR3 is 12 residues. CDR1 is SGHRS and CDR2 is YFSETQ in the germline V gene. After removal of 9 bases from V and 8 bases from J, the junction contained 6 bases not matched to a gene. In nucleotides, the CDR3 is TGCGCCACCGGGACAGGGTGGGATGAGCAGTTCTTC. Its protein is CATGTGWDEQFF.

This chain joins TRBV7-9 and TRBJ2-7; perhaps TRBD1 as D (5 bases). The germline V and J ends were trimmed by 1 base and 0 bases, with 13 bases remaining between them. CDR1 is SEHNR and CDR2 is FQNEAQ in the germline V gene (reference sequence). This CDR3 spans 16 amino acids. The CDR3 is CASSLDRYRSSYEQYF. The DNA of the CDR3 is TGTGCCAGCAGCTTAGATCGGTACAGGAGCTCCTACGAGCAGTACTTC.